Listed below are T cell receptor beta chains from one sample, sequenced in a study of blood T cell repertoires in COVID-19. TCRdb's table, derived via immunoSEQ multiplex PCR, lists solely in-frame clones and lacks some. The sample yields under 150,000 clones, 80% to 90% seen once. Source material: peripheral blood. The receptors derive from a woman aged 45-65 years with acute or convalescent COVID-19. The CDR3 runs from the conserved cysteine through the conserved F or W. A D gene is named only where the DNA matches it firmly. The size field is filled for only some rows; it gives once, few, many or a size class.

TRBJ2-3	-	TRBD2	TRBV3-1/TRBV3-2	TGTGCCAGCAGCTGGACTAGCGGGATTGCAGATACGCAGTATTTT	CASSWTSGIADTQYF
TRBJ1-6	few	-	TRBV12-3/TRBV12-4	TGTGCCAGCACCCGCCCCAGTTCACCCCTCCACTTT	CASTRPSSPLHF
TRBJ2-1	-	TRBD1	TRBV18	TGTGCCAGCTCACCCACTTTCCGGGACAGGGGAACGGGCTCCTACAATGAGCAGTTCTTC	CASSPTFRDRGTGSYNEQFF
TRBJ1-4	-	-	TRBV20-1	TGCAGTGCTAGGGGCCCGAGTGAACTGTTTTTT	CSARGPSELFF
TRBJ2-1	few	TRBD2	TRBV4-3	TGCGCCAGCAGCCAAGATAATCGGGTGTCTAGCGGGAGGGACAATGAGCAGTTCTTC	CASSQDNRVSSGRDNEQFF
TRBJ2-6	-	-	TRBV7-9	TGTGCCAGCAGTCGAGCCCAGGGGAGTGGGGCCAACGTCCTGACTTTC	CASSRAQGSGANVLTF
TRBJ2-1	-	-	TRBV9	TGTGCCAGCAGCCCCCAGACAGGATTCTACAATGAGCAGTTCTTC	CASSPQTGFYNEQFF
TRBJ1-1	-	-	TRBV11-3	TGTGCCAGCAGCTTAGGGGCCACTACTGAAGCTTTCTTT	CASSLGATTEAFF
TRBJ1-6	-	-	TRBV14	TGTGCCAGCAGCCAAGATATGAATTCACCCCTCCACTTT	CASSQDMNSPLHF
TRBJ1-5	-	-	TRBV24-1	TGTGCCACCAGCGCGTCAGGGTGGGATGGTCAGCCCCAGCATTTT	CATSASGWDGQPQHF
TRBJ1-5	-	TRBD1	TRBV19	TGTGCCAGTAGTATACAGGGGGCGCGAGGCAATCAGCCCCAGCATTTT	CASSIQGARGNQPQHF
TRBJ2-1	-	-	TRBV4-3	TGCGCCAGCAGTTTAGGTCGGGAGAGACACAATGAGCAGTTCTTC	CASSLGRERHNEQFF
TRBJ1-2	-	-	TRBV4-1	TGCGCCAGCAGCTTCACGCCTGGGGGGAATGGCTACACCTTC	CASSFTPGGNGYTF
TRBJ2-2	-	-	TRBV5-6	TGTGCCAGCAGCTTGGGTATTATAGGAGGGCCCGGGGAGCTGTTTTTT	CASSLGIIGGPGELFF
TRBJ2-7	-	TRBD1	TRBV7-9	TGTGCCAGCAGCTTAGGGGCAGGGGGACCGTACGAGCAGTACTTC	CASSLGAGGPYEQYF
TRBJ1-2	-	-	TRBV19	TGTGCCAGTAGTATGGGGGGGGCACAAAGTGGGTATGGCTACACCTTC	CASSMGGAQSGYGYTF
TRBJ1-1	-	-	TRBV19	TGTGCCAGTAGCCTTTTTCCGAACACTGAAGCTTTCTTT	CASSLFPNTEAFF
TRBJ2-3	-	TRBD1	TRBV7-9	TGTGCCAGCAGCTTCACGATAGGGGGCGCCGATACGCAGTATTTT	CASSFTIGGADTQYF
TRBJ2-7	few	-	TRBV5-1	TGCGCCAGCAGCTTGGACAGCCGCTCCTACGAGCAGTACTTC	CASSLDSRSYEQYF
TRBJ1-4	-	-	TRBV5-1	TGCGCCAGCAGCTTGGACAGACAGGAAAAACTGTTTTTT	CASSLDRQEKLFF
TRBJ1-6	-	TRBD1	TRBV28	TGTGCCAGCAGTTTGCGGACAGGGTTGGGGCCACCCCTCCACTTT	CASSLRTGLGPPLHF
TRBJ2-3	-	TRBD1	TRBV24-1	TGTGCCACCAGTGTTGCGACAGGGGATAAAGATACGCAGTATTTT	CATSVATGDKDTQYF
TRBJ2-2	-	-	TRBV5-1	TGCGCCAGCAGCTTGGTCTTCGTTGACGGGGAAGCCGGGGAGCTGTTTTTT	CASSLVFVDGEAGELFF
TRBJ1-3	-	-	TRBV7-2	TGTGCCAGCAGCCTCGGGGGGGATAGCTCTGGAAACACCATATATTTT	CASSLGGDSSGNTIYF
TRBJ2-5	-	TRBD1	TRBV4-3	TGCGCCAGCAGCCAAGGCCGGACAGGGCAGGAGACCCAGTACTTC	CASSQGRTGQETQYF
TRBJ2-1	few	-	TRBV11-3	TGTGCCAGCAGCTTAGTTGGGGGCGATGAGCAGTTCTTC	CASSLVGGDEQFF
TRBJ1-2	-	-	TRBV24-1	TGTGCCACCAGTGATTTCAACAGTAACTATGGCTACACCTTC	CATSDFNSNYGYTF
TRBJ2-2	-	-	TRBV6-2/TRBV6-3	TGTGCCAGCAGTTATGTAGTAACAGGGCCCCCCGGGGAGCTGTTTTTT	CASSYVVTGPPGELFF
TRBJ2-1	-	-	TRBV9	TGTGCCAGCAGCGTGTCTCAGTATGAGCAGTTCTTC	CASSVSQYEQFF
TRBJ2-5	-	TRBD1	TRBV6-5	TGTGCCACTACGGGACAGATTGAAGAGACCCAGTACTTC	CATTGQIEETQYF
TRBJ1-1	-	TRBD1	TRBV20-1	TGCAGTGCCAGTAAAGGACAGGGAATCTTCCGGGACACTGAAGCTTTCTTT	CSASKGQGIFRDTEAFF
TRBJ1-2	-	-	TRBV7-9	TGTGCCAGCAGCTTAGGGCAGGGCGTTTATGGCTACACCTTC	CASSLGQGVYGYTF
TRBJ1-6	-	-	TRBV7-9	TGTGCCAGCAGCTTAGAGGGACACTATAATTCACCCCTCCACTTT	CASSLEGHYNSPLHF
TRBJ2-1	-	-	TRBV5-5	TGTGCCAGCAGCTTGGATAGCTACAATGAGCAGTTCTTC	CASSLDSYNEQFF
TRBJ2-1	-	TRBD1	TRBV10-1	TGCGCCAGCAGTGGGGTCAGGACAGGACGAGACAATGAGCAGTTCTTC	CASSGVRTGRDNEQFF
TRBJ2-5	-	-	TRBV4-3	TGCGCCAGCAGCCAAGGGGAGGTACGGGGAGAGACCCAGTACTTC	CASSQGEVRGETQYF
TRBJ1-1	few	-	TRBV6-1	TGTGCCAGCAGTGAATGGACAGTTACCGAAGCTTTCTTT	CASSEWTVTEAFF
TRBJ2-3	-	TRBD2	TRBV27	TGTGCCACCAGACTAGCGGGAATGCGTTGGGTCGCAGATACGCAGTATTTT	CATRLAGMRWVADTQYF
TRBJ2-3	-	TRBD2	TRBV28	TGTGCCAGCAGTCCCCTAGCGGGCTACACAGATACGCAGTATTTT	CASSPLAGYTDTQYF
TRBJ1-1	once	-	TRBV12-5	TGTGCTAGTGGTTTGTTGGACAGAACTTTCTTT	CASGLLDRTFF
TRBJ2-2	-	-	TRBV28	TGTGCCAGCAGTAGTCGCCGGGGGGCGAAGAACACCGGGGAGCTGTTTTTT	CASSSRRGAKNTGELFF
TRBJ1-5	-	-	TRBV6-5	TGTGCCACCAGAGGCAGGGGAACCAGCAATCAGCCCCAGCATTTT	CATRGRGTSNQPQHF
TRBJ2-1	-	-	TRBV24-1	TGTGCCACCAGTGATTTGGAGTTGTCAAGCGAGCAGTTCTTC	CATSDLELSSEQFF
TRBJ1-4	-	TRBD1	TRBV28	TGTGCCAGCAGTTCCACAGGGGGGACTAATGAAAAACTGTTTTTT	CASSSTGGTNEKLFF
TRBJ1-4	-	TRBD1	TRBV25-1	TGTGCCAGCAGTGACCGCAGGGGGGCTGGAGGTGAAAAACTGTTTTTT	CASSDRRGAGGEKLFF